This entry describes one T cell receptor (beta chain). The data were taken from a study of blood T cell repertoires in COVID-19. Study information: Samples came from the United States, Italy and Spain, spanning acute and convalescent COVID-19.

The germline V gene encodes CDR1 LGHDT and CDR2 YNNKEL (reference sequence). Trimming took 3 bases from V and 12 from J, leaving 24 bases between them. The CDR3 covers 16 residues. As processed by the authors: Reference gene primer amplification gave estimated nucleated cell counts. Clones were sequenced by immunoSEQ multiplex PCR, and TCRdb holds only the in-frame ones, with some missing. That table is the source of V, J and clone size, and D and trimming were worked out from the DNA. The sample holds some 110,000 clones, around nine tenths seen once. The rearrangement links TRBV3-1 (or the pseudogene TRBV3-2) to TRBJ2-1; maybe TRBD1 (8 bases). The receptor was isolated from a man aged 35-49 years with acute or convalescent COVID-19. The sequencing input was peripheral blood. The CDR3 DNA sequence: TGTGCCAGCAGCCAGGCCGGACAGGGAGCCTCGGGGGGGCAGTTCTTC. Its translation is CASSQAGQGASGGQFF.